This entry is about one T cell receptor beta chain. MiXCR, run by TCRdb on the RT-PCR reads, gives a single entry per CDR3 protein. The sample records about 680,000 distinct CDR3 sequences, more than 13% being singletons. The CDR3 runs to 16 residues. Germline V gene sequence: CDR1 MNHEY, CDR2 SVGEGT. V gave up 2 bases and J gave up 2 bases; unmatched junction bases: 4. What was sequenced was memory CD4+ T cells from blood. The chain carries TRBV6-2 or TRBV6-3 and TRBJ2-3; 10 bases are a match to TRBD2. This clonotype was obtained from a female donor in good health, serving as a healthy control. CDR3 region: CASSYPSGGLTDTQYF. The CDR3 DNA reads as TGTGCCAGCAGTTACCCTAGCGGGGGCCTCACAGATACGCAGTATTTT.